This TCR beta chain derives from a study of blood T cell repertoires in COVID-19. Study details: Collection of acute and convalescent COVID-19 samples took place in the United States, Italy and Spain.

CDR3 length: 15 amino acids. J was trimmed by 1 base and V by 6 bases; bases with no gene match: 7. Per the germline V gene, CDR1 is LNHDA and CDR2 is SQIVND (reference sequence). In the study's own analysis: Estimated nucleated cell counts came from reference gene primer amplification. Generated by immunoSEQ multiplex PCR, the TCRdb table keeps only in-frame clones and is missing some. D and trimming come from the DNA, and the V and J calls and clone size come from that table. This sample has approximately 400,000 clones, with around 83% found just once. The receptor was isolated from a woman in her forties or fifties who had recovered from COVID-19. The sample was PBMCs or T cells enriched from blood (not recorded which). The gene calls are TRBV19 and TRBJ1-1, with 8 bases that match TRBD1. The CDR3 nucleotides are TGTGCCAGTAGCCGACGGACAGGGACGAACACTGAAGCTTTCTTT. Its protein is CASSRRTGTNTEAFF. Full variable domain (missing parts from reference TRBV19 and TRBJ1-1): DGGITQSPKYLFRKEGQNVTLSCEQNLNHDAMYWYRQDPGQGLRLIYYSQIVNDFQKGDIAEGYSVSREKKESFPLTVTSAQKNPTAFYLCASSRRTGTNTEAFFGQGTRLTVV.